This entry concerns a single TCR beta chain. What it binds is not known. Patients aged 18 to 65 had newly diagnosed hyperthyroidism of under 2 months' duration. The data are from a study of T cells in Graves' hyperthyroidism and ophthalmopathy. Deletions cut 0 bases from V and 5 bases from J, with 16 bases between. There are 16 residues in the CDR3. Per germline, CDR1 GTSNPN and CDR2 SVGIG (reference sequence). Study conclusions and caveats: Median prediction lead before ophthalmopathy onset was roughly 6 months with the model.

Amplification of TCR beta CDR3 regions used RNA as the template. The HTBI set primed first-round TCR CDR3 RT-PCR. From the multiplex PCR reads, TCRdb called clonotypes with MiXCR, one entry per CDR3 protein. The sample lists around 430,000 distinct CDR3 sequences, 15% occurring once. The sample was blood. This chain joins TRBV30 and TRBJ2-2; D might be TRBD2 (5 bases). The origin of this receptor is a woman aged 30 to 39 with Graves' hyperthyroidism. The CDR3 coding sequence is TGTGCCTGGAGTGTACTCCTCTCTGGGAGTACCGGGGAGCTGTTTTTT. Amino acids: CAWSVLLSGSTGELFF.